Presented here are 25 T cell receptor beta chains from one specimen sequenced in a study of regulatory T cells in long-lasting Graves disease. CDR3-region Arm-PCR and iRepertoire HTBI primers produced the TCR beta libraries. TCRdb called the multiplex PCR reads again in MiXCR, with one record for every CDR3 protein. The top ten clones hold roughly 29% of a sample with roughly 380,000 distinct CDR3 sequences, over 15% of them seen once. This sample's time point: newly diagnosed GD, antithyroid drugs for less than 3 months. TCR sequences were obtained from RNA taken from PBMCs. This same sample was also taken into another study, of T cells in Graves' hyperthyroidism and ophthalmopathy.

Sample: peripheral blood mononuclear cells (PBMCs), taken at new diagnosis, from a patient treated with antithyroid drugs. The receptors derive from a man aged 35 to 55 with Graves disease.

This clonotype occurred many times. This chain joins TRBV2 and TRBJ2-7; 11 positions agree with TRBD1. Trimming took 4 bases from V and 3 from J; bases not matched to a gene: 2. There are 14 residues in the CDR3. Germline CDR1 is SNHLY and CDR2 is FYNNEI. The CDR3 loop reads CASSAGTGGYEQYF. Written as DNA, the CDR3 is TGTGCCAGCAGTGCCGGGACAGGGGGCTACGAGCAGTACTTC.

Many counts were recorded for this clonotype. V is TRBV30 and J is TRBJ1-3; no reliable D call. The CDR3 runs 12 residues. V dropped 0 bases and J dropped 3 bases, with 3 bases sitting between them. Germline V gene data show CDR1 as GTSNPN and CDR2 as SVGIG (reference sequence). DNA for the CDR3: TGTGCCTGGAGTGTTTTTGGAAACACCATATATTTT. It translates to CAWSVFGNTIYF.

The chain combines TRBV10-3 with TRBJ2-1; 13 bases match TRBD2. In germline, CDR1 is ENHRY, CDR2 SYGVKD. The CDR3 runs to 17 residues. The trim removed 1 base at V and 4 bases at J, leaving 4 bases unmatched. The DNA for the CDR3 is TGTGCCATCAGTGAGTGGACTAGCGGGGGCATTTACAATGAGCAGTTCTTC. Its translation is CAISEWTSGGIYNEQFF.

The sample holds many counts of this clonotype. The chain uses TRBV6-2 or TRBV6-3 and TRBJ1-2; 7 bases line up with TRBD1. Germline values: CDR1 MNHEY, CDR2 SVGEGT. The V gene end was trimmed by 2 bases and the J gene end by 7 bases; junction bases not matched to a gene: 4. This CDR3 spans 13 amino acids. CDR3 in DNA: TGTGCCAGCAGTTACACCCACAGGGGTGGCTACACCTTC. This codes for CASSYTHRGGYTF.

This clonotype was observed at least ten times. At one end, the junction sequence differs from germline, possibly due to a read error. The chain employs TRBV3-1 and TRBJ2-2; 9 bases agree with TRBD2. The CDR3 sequence is 14 residues long. CDR1 LGHDT and CDR2 YNNKEL come from the germline V gene (reference sequence). The DNA for the CDR3 is TGCGCCAGCGGGAGGCAGGTCAACACCGGGGAGCTGTTTTTT. As protein: CASGRQVNTGELFF.

The rearrangement links TRBV7-2 to TRBJ2-7; 13 nucleotides match TRBD2. Germline values: CDR1 SGHTA, CDR2 FQGNSA. The CDR3 runs to 16 residues. Trimming cost V 4 bases and J 2 bases; bases outside gene matches: 5. Here the CDR3 DNA reads TGTGCCAGCAGCTCGAGGACTAGCGGGGGAACCTACGAGCAGTACTTC. Amino acids: CASSSRTSGGTYEQYF.

This clonotype has a handful of counts. V usage is TRBV20-1 and J usage is TRBJ2-7; 8 nucleotides line up with TRBD2. This CDR3 is built from 13 residues. Germline V gene lookup returns CDR1 DFQATT and CDR2 SNEGSKA (reference sequence). Trimming cost V 5 bases and J 0 bases; bases outside gene matches: 3. In DNA form, the CDR3 reads TGCAGTGCTGCCGGGACTAGCTCCTACGAGCAGTACTTC. Translating it yields CSAAGTSSYEQYF.

This clonotype was counted only a few times. The V and J genes are TRBV5-1 and TRBJ2-7; no definite D call. Trimming removed 4 bases from V and 6 bases from J, with 17 bases in between. This CDR3 has 14 residues. The V gene's germline CDR1 is SGHRS and CDR2 YFSETQ. The CDR3 region is CASSPGQADGEQYF. As DNA, the CDR3 is TGCGCCAGCAGCCCCGGGCAGGCAGACGGCGAGCAGTACTTC. Using reference TRBV5-1 and TRBJ2-7 for the parts outside the CDR3, the full variable domain is KAGVTQTPRYLIKTRGQQVTLSCSPISGHRSVSWYQQTPGQGLQFLFEYFSETQRNKGNFPGRFSGRQFSNSRSEMNVSTLELGDSALYLCASSPGQADGEQYFGPGTRLTVT.

The sample holds many counts of this clonotype. This rearrangement joins TRBV4-2 to TRBJ2-5, with TRBD2 identical over 7 bases. The CDR3 consists of 15 residues. CDR1 and CDR2 from the germline V gene are LGHNA and YNFKEQ. Trimming at V came to 1 base and at J to 4 bases, leaving 6 bases not matched to a gene. CDR3 sequence (DNA): TGTGCCAGCAGCCAAGTTCTCGGCGGGGGAGAGACCCAGTACTTC. Its translation is CASSQVLGGGETQYF.

The sample holds a few counts of this clonotype. The chain has TRBV30 and TRBJ2-5, with a weak D call TRBD1 (6 bases). The CDR3 sequence is 12 residues long. CDR1 and CDR2 from the germline V gene are GTSNPN and SVGIG (reference sequence). V lost 2 bases and J 5 bases, leaving 9 bases between the germline ends. The chain's CDR3 is CAWSRQGETQYF. The CDR3 DNA reads as TGTGCCTGGAGTAGGCAGGGGGAGACCCAGTACTTC. The variable domain in full, completed from reference TRBV30 and TRBJ2-5, reads SQTIHQWPATLVQPVGSPLSLECTVEGTSNPNLYWYRQAAGRGLQLLFYSVGIGQISSEVPQNLSASRPQDRQFILSSKKLLLSDSGFYLCAWSRQGETQYFGPGTRLLVL.

This clonotype showed up many times. The V call is TRBV4-1, the J call TRBJ1-2; the match to TRBD1 covers 8 bases. The CDR3 spans 16 residues. V lost 0 bases to trimming and J lost 5 bases; unmatched junction nucleotides: 8. Germline V gene sequence: CDR1 MGHRA, CDR2 YSYEKL. The CDR3 protein is CASSQDNDRGWYGYTF. The CDR3 nucleotides are TGCGCCAGCAGCCAAGATAATGACAGGGGTTGGTATGGCTACACCTTC.

This clonotype was seen at least ten times. The chain has TRBV2 and TRBJ1-6; 9 positions agree with TRBD1. The germline gives CDR1 SNHLY, CDR2 FYNNEI. The V and J ends lost 6 bases and 9 bases, in that order; junction bases with no gene match: 6. The CDR3 runs 14 residues. CDR3 residues: CASSVTGGSSPLHF. The CDR3 DNA sequence: TGTGCCAGCAGCGTTACAGGGGGCAGTTCACCCCTCCACTTT.

CDR3 DNA: TGTGCCAGCAACGCGATGGAGCGGGGGCCCAATGAGCAGTTCTTC. Its protein product is CASNAMERGPNEQFF. The V and J genes are TRBV2 and TRBJ2-1; 8 nucleotides match TRBD2. The CDR3 contains 15 residues. V was clipped by 7 bases and J by 6 bases; unmatched bases: 11. The germline CDR1 and CDR2 sequences are SNHLY and FYNNEI.

This clonotype was observed at least ten times. The chain employs TRBV28 and TRBJ1-2; 7 bases agree with TRBD1. CDR3 length: 14 residues. Losses at the gene ends were 3 bases for V and 4 bases for J; bases not matched to a gene: 5. Looked up from germline, CDR1 is MDHEN and CDR2 is SYDVKM. CDR3 protein: CASSFGTAFYGYTF. In DNA, the CDR3 is TGTGCCAGCAGTTTTGGGACAGCCTTCTATGGCTACACCTTC.

The gene calls are TRBV7-8 and TRBJ1-5; D perhaps matches TRBD1 (5 bases). This CDR3 region has 14 residues. CDR1 is SGHVS and CDR2 is FQNEAQ in the germline V gene. Trimming stripped 1 base from V and 9 bases from J, with 13 bases between. CDR3 in DNA: TGTGCCAGCAGCTTAGTGAGGCAGGGAGGGCCCCAGCATTTT. Residues: CASSLVRQGGPQHF.

This clonotype was detected ten times or more. This chain joins TRBV28 and TRBJ2-5; 10 bases line up with TRBD1. The CDR3 loop spans 17 amino acids. V shed 3 bases, J shed 5 bases, and the junction held 12 bases outside the gene matches. Germline V gene data show CDR1 as MDHEN and CDR2 as SYDVKM. The CDR3 sequence: CASSFPGQGTMWETQYF. The CDR3 nucleotides read TGTGCCAGCAGTTTCCCGGGACAGGGGACGATGTGGGAGACCCAGTACTTC.

At least ten counts were recorded for this clonotype. The chain links TRBV5-1 to TRBJ2-3, with TRBD2 identical over 9 bases. J gave up 3 bases and V 3 bases, and 5 bases lay outside the gene matches. CDR1 and CDR2 (germline): SGHRS, YFSETQ. There are 15 residues in the CDR3. In DNA form, the CDR3 reads TGCGCCAGCAGCTCCGGACTAGCGAATACAGATACGCAGTATTTT. Amino acid sequence: CASSSGLANTDTQYF. The entire variable domain, with the rest obtained from reference TRBV5-1 and TRBJ2-3, is as follows: KAGVTQTPRYLIKTRGQQVTLSCSPISGHRSVSWYQQTPGQGLQFLFEYFSETQRNKGNFPGRFSGRQFSNSRSEMNVSTLELGDSALYLCASSSGLANTDTQYFGPGTRLTVL.

This clonotype came up once. This is likely an artifact of a read error, given a far larger clone one base away. The rearrangement links TRBV24-1 to TRBJ2-1; no clear D. The J call is in doubt because the DNA end fits TRBJ2-5 better. The germline V gene has CDR1 KGHDR and CDR2 SFDVKD. This CDR3 spans 13 amino acids. CDR3 nucleotide sequence: TGTGTCATTCAACACCCGCAACGCGAGACCCAGTACTTC. Protein: CVIQHPQRETQYF.

This clonotype was counted ten times or more. The chain joins TRBV2 to TRBJ2-7; possibly TRBD1 for D (6 bases). The CDR3 is made up of 12 amino acids. The V end was cut by 10 bases, the J end by 3 bases, with 13 bases between. The germline V gene encodes CDR1 SNHLY and CDR2 FYNNEI. The CDR3 DNA sequence: TGTGCCACCTGGGACAACTACTACGAGCAGTACTTC. Its protein is CATWDNYYEQYF.

This clonotype was observed many times. The chain combines TRBV28 with TRBJ2-7, with 12 bases that match TRBD2. V lost 5 bases and J lost 1; bases outside the gene matches: 0. The CDR3 contains 14 residues. CDR1 is MDHEN, CDR2 SYDVKM, per germline. This CDR3 reads CASSGTSGSYEQYF. DNA for the CDR3: TGTGCCAGCAGTGGGACTAGCGGGTCCTACGAGCAGTACTTC. Full variable domain (outside the CDR3, taken from reference TRBV28 and TRBJ2-7): DVKVTQSSRYLVKRTGEKVFLECVQDMDHENMFWYRQDPGLGLRLIYFSYDVKMKEKGDIPEGYSVSREKKERFSLILESASTNQTSMYLCASSGTSGSYEQYFGPGTRLTVT.

The chain is built from TRBV5-1 and TRBJ2-2; 9 bases align to TRBD1. V dropped 4 bases and J dropped 5; count of bases not matched to a gene: 9. CDR1 SGHRS and CDR2 YFSETQ come from the germline V gene. The CDR3 length is 16 residues. This chain's CDR3 is CASSPGQGYRTGELFF. The CDR3 DNA follows: TGCGCCAGCAGCCCCGGACAGGGGTACCGAACCGGGGAGCTGTTTTTT.

Details on this clonotype: It may be a read error: a sequence one base away is much more abundant. The chain is built from TRBV29-1 and TRBJ2-1, with TRBD1 matching over 9 bases. Germline V gene sequence: CDR1 SQVTM, CDR2 ANQGSEA. This CDR3 has 11 residues. The trim removed 6 bases at V and 8 bases at J, leaving 2 bases unmatched. The CDR3 is CSVRTGDEQFF. The CDR3 nucleotides read TGCAGCGTCCGGACAGGGGATGAGCAGTTCTTC.

This clonotype was seen more than once but under ten times. The chain carries TRBV5-1 and TRBJ2-5; either TRBD1 or TRBD2 may supply D (5 bases each). The CDR3 sequence is 13 residues long. Trimming stripped 5 bases from V and 0 bases from J, with 8 bases between. The germline CDR1 and CDR2 sequences are SGHRS and YFSETQ. The CDR3 spells CASRRGYQETQYF. The CDR3 DNA reads as TGCGCCAGCAGGAGGGGTTACCAAGAGACCCAGTACTTC.

This clonotype was observed a few times. As DNA, the CDR3 is TGTGCCAGTAGTACCATTCTAAGGGGCTACGAGCAGTACTTC. It is translated as CASSTILRGYEQYF. The V call is TRBV19, the J call TRBJ2-7; D is perhaps TRBD1 (5 bases). CDR3 length equals 14 residues. Trimming pared 4 bases from V and 3 bases from J, leaving 13 bases between. Looked up from germline, CDR1 is LNHDA and CDR2 is SQIVND (reference sequence).

The chain joins TRBV5-1 to TRBJ2-3; 7 bases map to TRBD1. In germline, CDR1 is SGHRS, CDR2 YFSETQ. The CDR3 runs 16 residues. Germline trimming cut 0 bases from V and 3 bases from J; bases unmatched to any gene: 7. The CDR3 DNA follows: TGCGCCAGCAGCTTGGGAGGAGAACAGGGGACAGATACGCAGTATTTT. Translated: CASSLGGEQGTDTQYF.